The sequence of this T cell receptor (beta chain) was determined in a study of graft-versus-host responses after intestinal transplantation. V was shortened by 3 bases and J by 4 bases, with 12 bases between the two germline ends. The CDR3 has 14 amino acids. The germline V gene encodes CDR1 KGHSH and CDR2 LQKENI. The repertoire was sequenced with immunoSEQ multiplex PCR; TCRdb's copy has only in-frame clones and lacks some. Of about 38,000 clones in the sample, around 83% were seen once. Sequencing was performed on PBMCs, taken less than 1,400 days after transplant. The rearrangement links TRBV18 to TRBJ2-5; a possible D gene is TRBD1 (6 bases). The sequence derives from a human patient who received an intestinal transplant, so some T cells may come from the graft donor. The CDR3, as DNA: TGTGCCAGCTCACCCTCGGACAGTAGAGAGACCCAGTACTTC. It codes for CASSPSDSRETQYF. Based on the CDR3 plus reference TRBV18 and TRBJ2-5, the full variable domain is NAGVMQNPRHLVRRRGQEARLRCSPMKGHSHVYWYRQLPEEGLKFMVYLQKENIIDESGMPKERFSAEFPKEGPSILRIQQVVRGDSAAYFCASSPSDSRETQYFGPGTRLLVL.